This TCR beta chain was identified in a study of regulatory T cells in long-lasting Graves disease. Study observations and caveats: There was favoring of TRBV28, TRBJ1-2 and TRBJ2-5 in persistent disease.

This sample's time point: newly diagnosed GD, antithyroid drugs for less than 3 months. Following extraction of RNA from PBMCs, that RNA was used to make the TCR library. The CDR3 contains 12 residues. Deletions cut 10 bases from V and 6 bases from J, with 15 bases between. In germline, CDR1 is MDHEN, CDR2 SYDVKM. To make TCR beta libraries, researchers used iRepertoire HTBI primers and Arm-PCR of CDR3 regions. One entry per CDR3 protein results from TCRdb running MiXCR on the multiplex PCR reads. The profile shows about 430,000 distinct CDR3 sequences, roughly 15% of them singletons. In this sample, this clonotype turned up many times. Its antigen is undetermined. These data also formed part of another study, on T cells in Graves' hyperthyroidism and ophthalmopathy. That study reports: Newly diagnosed patients aged 18 to 65 had hyperthyroidism of under 2 months' duration.

Sequencing was performed on peripheral blood mononuclear cells (PBMCs), taken at new diagnosis, from a patient treated with antithyroid drugs. The chain carries TRBV28 and TRBJ1-2; D is uncertain. The TCR was taken from a woman between 35 and 50 years old with Graves disease. In DNA form, the CDR3 reads TGTGCCACCGCGGCAGAAAAGAATGGCTACACCTTC. Its protein is CATAAEKNGYTF.